These 17 T cell receptor beta chains share one sample of origin, sequenced in a study of T cell responses to AZD1222 COVID-19 vaccine. The repertoire was sequenced with immunoSEQ multiplex PCR; TCRdb's copy has only in-frame clones and lacks some. Found here are about 57,000 clones, around 86% of them singletons; the top ten hold around 19%. Material: peripheral blood, obtained on day 0 of AZD1222 vaccination. These receptors all come from an adult in good health.

The chain uses TRBV14 and TRBJ1-2, with D maybe TRBD1 (6 bases). V lost 3 bases and J 7 bases, leaving 9 bases between the germline ends. This CDR3 spans 12 amino acids. From germline, CDR1 is SGHDN and CDR2 FVKESK. The CDR3 DNA sequence: TGTGCCAGCAGCCACGGGGACACTGGCTACACCTTC. Its translation: CASSHGDTGYTF.

The rearrangement links TRBV5-5 to TRBJ2-1; TRBD1 is a possible D gene (5 bases). Between the trimmed V and J ends, which lost 4 bases and 0 bases, there was a span of 11 bases. The CDR3 consists of 15 residues. Germline CDR1 reads SGHKS; CDR2 reads YYEKEE (reference sequence). In DNA, the CDR3 is TGTGCCAGCAGCCCCTTGGGGCCCTCCTACAATGAGCAGTTCTTC. It yields the protein CASSPLGPSYNEQFF.

This clone has just one count. The germline gene is not matched at one end of the junction; a read error may be the cause. J is TRBJ2-3 and V is TRBV27; the D gene is possibly TRBD1 (6 bases). The CDR3 is 14 residues long. Germline loops: CDR1 MNHEY, CDR2 SMNVEV (reference sequence). CDR3 loop: CASRLDRTTYTQYF. In DNA form, the CDR3 reads TGTGCCAGCCGCCTCGACAGGACCACATATACGCAGTATTTT.

V is TRBV5-1 and J is TRBJ2-3; 11 bases agree with TRBD2. This CDR3 has 15 residues. Germline CDR1 SGHRS, CDR2 YFSETQ. Trimming took 5 bases from V and 4 from J; bases not matched to a gene: 6. Here the CDR3 DNA reads TGCGCCAGCAGTTTTAGCGGGGGGGCCTCAGATACGCAGTATTTT. As protein: CASSFSGGASDTQYF.

The chain uses TRBV27 and TRBJ1-2, with TRBD1 matching 8 bases. Germline loops: CDR1 MNHEY, CDR2 SMNVEV (reference sequence). Trimming removed 6 bases from V and 9 bases from J; junction bases left unmatched: 6. This CDR3 has 12 residues. In DNA form, the CDR3 reads TGTGCCAGCAGATCGACAGGGGAGAGCTACACCTTC. Translation: CASRSTGESYTF.

Concerning this clone itself: The junction and the germline gene differ at one end; a read error may be behind it. The rearrangement uses TRBV29-1 and TRBJ1-1; D remains ambiguous. Germline-derived CDR1 and CDR2 are SQVTM and ANQGSEA. CDR3 length: 13 amino acids. DNA of the CDR3: TGCAGCGTGGAAGGCACCTCCGGGACTGAAGCTTTCTTT. Its protein is CSVEGTSGTEAFF.

This CDR3 reads CASSPRAGPDNSPLHF. The CDR3 bases are TGTGCCAGTAGTCCCCGGGCAGGGCCCGATAATTCACCCCTCCACTTT. This rearrangement joins TRBV19 to TRBJ1-6; a possible D gene is TRBD1 (5 bases). This CDR3 comprises 16 residues. Germline V CDR1 and CDR2: LNHDA, SQIVND (reference sequence). V shed 5 bases and J shed 5 bases, with 16 bases lying between them. The full variable domain, completed using reference TRBV19 and TRBJ1-6, is DGGITQSPKYLFRKEGQNVTLSCEQNLNHDAMYWYRQDPGQGLRLIYYSQIVNDFQKGDIAEGYSVSREKKESFPLTVTSAQKNPTAFYLCASSPRAGPDNSPLHFGNGTRLTVT.

This chain uses TRBV11-3 with TRBJ1-1, with a weak D call TRBD1 (5 bases). This CDR3 contains 14 residues. CDR1 is SGHNT, CDR2 YENEEA, per germline. Trimming took 5 bases from V and 0 from J, leaving 10 bases between them. The CDR3 sequence is CASSPGDVNTEAFF. The CDR3 bases are TGTGCCAGCAGCCCCGGGGACGTGAACACTGAAGCTTTCTTT.

This rearrangement joins TRBV19 to TRBJ2-2; no firm D call. The CDR3 covers 12 residues. Trimming pared 11 bases from V and 5 bases from J, leaving 12 bases between. Germline assignment: CDR1 LNHDA and CDR2 SQIVND (reference sequence). The CDR3 protein is CASPTLTGELFF. The DNA for the CDR3 is TGTGCCTCCCCTACGTTGACCGGGGAGCTGTTTTTT.

This sequence joins TRBV10-3 and TRBJ2-1, with 7 bases matching TRBD2. This CDR3 has 15 residues. Germline trimming cut 4 bases from V and 0 bases from J; bases unmatched to any gene: 3. CDR1 and CDR2 from the germline V gene are ENHRY and SYGVKD. The CDR3 coding sequence is TGTGCCATCAGTGGGGAGGGGAGCTCCTACAATGAGCAGTTCTTC. Amino acids: CAISGEGSSYNEQFF.

The J gene is TRBJ1-2, the V gene TRBV7-8; possibly TRBD1 for D (5 bases). The CDR3 sequence is 15 residues long. The V gene's germline CDR1 is SGHVS and CDR2 FQNEAQ. V dropped 5 bases and J dropped 6 bases, with 19 bases sitting between them. The CDR3 sequence: CASSPSGRERHGYTF. The CDR3 DNA follows: TGTGCCAGCAGCCCCTCGGGCAGGGAGAGGCATGGCTACACCTTC. The full variable domain, its missing parts supplied by reference TRBV7-8 and TRBJ1-2, is GAGVSQSPRYKVAKRGQDVALRCDPISGHVSLFWYQQALGQGPEFLTYFQNEAQLDKSGLPSDRFFAERPEGSVSTLKIQRTQQEDSAVYLCASSPSGRERHGYTFGSGTRLTVV.

This clone was detected once. The chain is built from TRBV6-4 and TRBJ1-2; D is unclear. This CDR3 region has 14 residues. Germline V CDR1 and CDR2: MRHNA, SNTAGT. V shed 9 bases and J shed 0 bases, with 14 bases lying between them. The CDR3 region is CASSPGIANYGYTF. In nucleotides, the CDR3 is TGTGCCAGTTCGCCCGGGATAGCTAACTATGGCTACACCTTC.

This chain connects TRBV2 to TRBJ2-7, with D possibly matching TRBD1 (5 bases). Looked up from germline, CDR1 is SNHLY and CDR2 is FYNNEI. V shed 3 bases and J shed 7 bases, with 13 bases lying between them. The CDR3 covers 13 residues. The CDR3 DNA reads as TGTGCCAGCAGTGATGCCAGGGCTGGAGAGCAGTACTTC. Translation: CASSDARAGEQYF.

This rearrangement joins TRBV6-5 to TRBJ2-7; perhaps D is TRBD1 or TRBD2 (5 bases each). There are 14 residues in the CDR3. V was pared by 2 bases and J by 6 bases, with 14 bases between. CDR1 is MNHEY and CDR2 is SVGAGI in the germline V gene. The CDR3 DNA reads as TGTGCCAGCAGTTACGGCGGGTCTGGGGGCGAGCAGTACTTC. It encodes CASSYGGSGGEQYF.

This clone appeared a few times. The V and J genes are TRBV11-2 and TRBJ2-7; 12 positions agree with TRBD2. The CDR3 is made up of 19 amino acids. The germline gives CDR1 SGHAT, CDR2 FQNNGV. V lost 6 bases and J lost 0; bases outside the gene matches: 15. The CDR3 nucleotides are TGTGCCAGCAGACTGGGGAGTTCCGGGACTAGCGGGTTCTCCTACGAGCAGTACTTC. Its protein product is CASRLGSSGTSGFSYEQYF.

V gene TRBV11-1 combines with J gene TRBJ1-6, with 7 nucleotides matching TRBD1. This CDR3 region has 14 residues. The germline V gene encodes CDR1 SGHAT and CDR2 FQDESV (reference sequence). V shed 3 bases and J 7 bases; nucleotides not matched to a gene: 3. DNA for the CDR3: TGTGCCAGCAGCTTCAGGGGGAACAATTCACCCCTCCACTTT. This codes for CASSFRGNNSPLHF.

The chain couples TRBV19 to TRBJ2-7; maybe TRBD1 (6 bases). Germline-derived CDR1 and CDR2 are LNHDA and SQIVND (reference sequence). The CDR3 covers 15 residues. Trimming removed 1 base at V and 0 bases at J, with 10 bases between. CDR3 DNA sequence: TGTGCCAGTAGTATAGGAGGGACACACTCCTACGAGCAGTACTTC. It is translated as CASSIGGTHSYEQYF.